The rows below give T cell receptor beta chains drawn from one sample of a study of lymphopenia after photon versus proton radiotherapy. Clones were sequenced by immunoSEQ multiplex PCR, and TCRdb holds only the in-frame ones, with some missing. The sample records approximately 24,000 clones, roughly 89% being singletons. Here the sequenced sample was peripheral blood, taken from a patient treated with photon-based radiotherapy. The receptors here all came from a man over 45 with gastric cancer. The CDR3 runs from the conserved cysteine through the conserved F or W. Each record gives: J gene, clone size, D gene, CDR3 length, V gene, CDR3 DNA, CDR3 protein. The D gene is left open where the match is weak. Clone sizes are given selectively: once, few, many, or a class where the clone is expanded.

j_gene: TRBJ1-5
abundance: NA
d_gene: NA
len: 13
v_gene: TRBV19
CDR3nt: TGTGCCAGTTCGTACAGATCCAATCAGCCCCAGCATTTT
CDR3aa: CASSYRSNQPQHF

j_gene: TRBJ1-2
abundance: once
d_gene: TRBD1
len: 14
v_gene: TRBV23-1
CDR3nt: TGCGCCAGCAGACATCGGGACAGGGTATATGGCTACACCTTC
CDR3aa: CASRHRDRVYGYTF

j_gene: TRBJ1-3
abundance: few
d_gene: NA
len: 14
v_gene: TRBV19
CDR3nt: TGTGCCAGTAGTATGGGGGCCAGAGCGGACACCATATATTTT
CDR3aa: CASSMGARADTIYF

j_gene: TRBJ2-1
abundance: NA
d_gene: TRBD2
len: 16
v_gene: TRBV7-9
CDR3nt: TGTGCCAGCGGCCATAGCGGGGGTCCTTCCTACAATGAGCAGTTCTTC
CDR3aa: CASGHSGGPSYNEQFF

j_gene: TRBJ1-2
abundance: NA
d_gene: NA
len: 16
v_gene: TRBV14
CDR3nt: TGTGCCAGCAGCCTCGCCGGGGCCTTTGCTAACTATGGCTACACCTTC
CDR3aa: CASSLAGAFANYGYTF

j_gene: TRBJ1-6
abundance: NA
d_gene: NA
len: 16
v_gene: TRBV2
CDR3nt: TGTGCCAGCAGCGCCCGGCGGGGCAGCCCAAGCTTCACCCTCCACTTT
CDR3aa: CASSARRGSPSFTLHF

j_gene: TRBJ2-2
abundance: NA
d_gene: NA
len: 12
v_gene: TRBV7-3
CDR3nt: TGTGCCAGCAGCCAGCAGTACGGGGAGCTGTTTTTT
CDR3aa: CASSQQYGELFF

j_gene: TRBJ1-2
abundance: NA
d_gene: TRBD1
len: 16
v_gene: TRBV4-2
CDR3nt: TGTGCCAGCAGCCAAAGAGCTGGCAGGGGGGGCTATGGCTACACCTTC
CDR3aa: CASSQRAGRGGYGYTF

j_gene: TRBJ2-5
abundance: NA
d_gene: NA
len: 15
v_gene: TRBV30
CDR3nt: TGTGCCTGGAGTGTACTCTCCCAGGGAGGAGAGACCCAGTACTTC
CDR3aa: CAWSVLSQGGETQYF

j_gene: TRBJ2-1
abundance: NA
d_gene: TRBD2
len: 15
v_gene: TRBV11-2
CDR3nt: TGTGCCAGCAGCTTGGGGACTAGAGCTGGGAATGAGCAGTTCTTC
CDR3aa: CASSLGTRAGNEQFF

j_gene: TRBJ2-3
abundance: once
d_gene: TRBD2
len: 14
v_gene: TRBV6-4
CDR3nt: TGTGCCACCAACGAAGGGACTAGTTCAGATACGCAGTATTTT
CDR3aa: CATNEGTSSDTQYF

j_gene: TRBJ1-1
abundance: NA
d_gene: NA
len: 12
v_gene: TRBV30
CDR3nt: TGTGCCTGGAGTTCACAGAACACTGAAGCTTTCTTT
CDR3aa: CAWSSQNTEAFF

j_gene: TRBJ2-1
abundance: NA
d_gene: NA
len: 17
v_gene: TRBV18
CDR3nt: TGTGCCAGCTCTATCGAACTTATCGAAACTGATTACAATGAGCAGTTCTTC
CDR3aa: CASSIELIETDYNEQFF

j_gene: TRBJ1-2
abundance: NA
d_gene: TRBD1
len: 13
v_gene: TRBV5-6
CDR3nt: TGTGCCAGCATGGGCAGGGGGTATGGTGGCTACACCTTC
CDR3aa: CASMGRGYGGYTF

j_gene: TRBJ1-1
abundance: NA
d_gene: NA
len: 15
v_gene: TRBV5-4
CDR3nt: TGTGCCAGCACCTGGGATGTGGGGGGATACACTGAAGCTTTCTTT
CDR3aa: CASTWDVGGYTEAFF

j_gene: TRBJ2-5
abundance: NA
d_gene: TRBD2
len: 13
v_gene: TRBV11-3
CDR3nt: TGTGCCAGCAGCACGGGGGGGTACGAGACCCAGTACTTC
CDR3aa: CASSTGGYETQYF

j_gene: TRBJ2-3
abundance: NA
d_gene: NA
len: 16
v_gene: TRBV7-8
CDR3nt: TGTGCCAGCAGCTTACCTAGCGAGGACGGCACAGATACGCAGTATTTT
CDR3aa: CASSLPSEDGTDTQYF

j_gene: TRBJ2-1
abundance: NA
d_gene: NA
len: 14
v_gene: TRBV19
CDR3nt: TGTGCCAGTAGTAAACTAGCCTCCTACAATGAGCAGTTCTTC
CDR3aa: CASSKLASYNEQFF

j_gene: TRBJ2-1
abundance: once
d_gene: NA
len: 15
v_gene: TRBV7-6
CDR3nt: TGTGCCAGCAGCTTAGACGGGGTACCCCTCAATGAGCAGTTCTTC
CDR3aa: CASSLDGVPLNEQFF

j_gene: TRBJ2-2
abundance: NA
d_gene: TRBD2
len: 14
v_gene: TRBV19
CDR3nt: TGTGCCAGTCATTGGACTAGCCAAACCGGGGAGCTGTTTTTT
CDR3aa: CASHWTSQTGELFF

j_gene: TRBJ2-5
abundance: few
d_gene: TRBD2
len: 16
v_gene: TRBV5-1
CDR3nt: TGCGCCAGCAGCTTGACGGACGGGGGGGCCCCAGAGACCCAGTACTTC
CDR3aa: CASSLTDGGAPETQYF

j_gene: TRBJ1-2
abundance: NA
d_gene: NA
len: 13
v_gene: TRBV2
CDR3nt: TGTGCCAGCAGTGCGGGCAGCATATATGGCTACACCTTC
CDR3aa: CASSAGSIYGYTF

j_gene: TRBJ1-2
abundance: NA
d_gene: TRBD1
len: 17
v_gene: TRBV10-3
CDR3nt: TGTGCCATCAGTGAGGCCTGGGGTAGGGGGCAAAACTATGGCTACACCTTC
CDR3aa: CAISEAWGRGQNYGYTF

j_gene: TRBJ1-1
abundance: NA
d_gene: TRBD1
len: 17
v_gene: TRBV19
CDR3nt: TGTGCCAGTAGTAAGGGACTAAGACAGGGGGCGAGAGGATCGGCTTTCTTT
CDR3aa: CASSKGLRQGARGSAFF

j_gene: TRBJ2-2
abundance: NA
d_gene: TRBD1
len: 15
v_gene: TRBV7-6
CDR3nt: TGTGCCAGCAGCCGTACAGGGGGGCACACCGGGGAGCTGTTTTTT
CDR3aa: CASSRTGGHTGELFF

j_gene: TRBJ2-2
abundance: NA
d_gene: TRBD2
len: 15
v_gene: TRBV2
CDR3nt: TGTGCCAGCAGCGCCGGGGGGGCCGATAACGGGGAGCTGTTTTTT
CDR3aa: CASSAGGADNGELFF

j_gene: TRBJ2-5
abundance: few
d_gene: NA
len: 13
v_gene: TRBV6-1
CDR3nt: TGTGCCAGCAGGCTAGACAGGAGGGAGACCCAGTACTTC
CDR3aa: CASRLDRRETQYF

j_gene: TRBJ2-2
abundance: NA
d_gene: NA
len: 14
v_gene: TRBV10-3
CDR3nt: TGTGCCATCAGTGTCTCGGGTGACACCGGGGAGCTGTTTTTT
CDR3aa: CAISVSGDTGELFF

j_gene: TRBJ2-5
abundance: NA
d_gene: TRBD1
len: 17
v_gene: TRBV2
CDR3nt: TGTGCCAGCAGGGCCGGGACAGGGAGTCGATTCCAAGAGACCCAGTACTTC
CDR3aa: CASRAGTGSRFQETQYF

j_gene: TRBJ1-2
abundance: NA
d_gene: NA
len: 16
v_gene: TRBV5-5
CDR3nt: TGTGCCAGCAGCTTTCTTATCGCTGATCCTAACTATGGCTACACCTTC
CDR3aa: CASSFLIADPNYGYTF

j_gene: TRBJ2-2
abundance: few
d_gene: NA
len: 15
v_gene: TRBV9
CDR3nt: TGTGCCAGCAGCTCCACCGGGGTGAACACCGGGGAGCTGTTTTTT
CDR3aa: CASSSTGVNTGELFF

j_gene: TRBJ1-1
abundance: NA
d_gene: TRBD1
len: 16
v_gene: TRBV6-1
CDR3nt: TGTGCCAGCAGTGCCGCAGGGGGGATGTTCGGCACTGAAGCTTTCTTT
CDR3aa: CASSAAGGMFGTEAFF

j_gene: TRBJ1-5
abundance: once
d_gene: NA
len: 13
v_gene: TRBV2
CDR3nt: TGTGCCAGCAGAGTCGGGGGCGATCAGCCCCAGCATTTT
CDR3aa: CASRVGGDQPQHF

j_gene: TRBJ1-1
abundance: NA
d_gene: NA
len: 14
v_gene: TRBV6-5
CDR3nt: TGTGCCAGCAGTTACCAGGGTAAGGACACTGAAGCTTTCTTT
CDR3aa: CASSYQGKDTEAFF

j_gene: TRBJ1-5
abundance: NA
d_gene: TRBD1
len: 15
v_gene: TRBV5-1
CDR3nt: TGCGCCAGCAGCAAACCGGGACAGATCAATCAGCCCCAGCATTTT
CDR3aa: CASSKPGQINQPQHF

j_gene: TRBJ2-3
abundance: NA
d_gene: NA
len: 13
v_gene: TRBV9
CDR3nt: TGTGCCAGCAGCGTAGTAGGGCGAGATACGCAGTATTTT
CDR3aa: CASSVVGRDTQYF

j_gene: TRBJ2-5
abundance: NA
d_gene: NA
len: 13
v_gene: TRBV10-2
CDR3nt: TGCGCCAGCAGTGACCCGACAAAAGAGACCCAGTACTTC
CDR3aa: CASSDPTKETQYF

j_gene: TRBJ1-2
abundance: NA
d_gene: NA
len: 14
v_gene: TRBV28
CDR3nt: TGTGCCAGCAGTCCCCCACAGGAAATCTATGGCTACACCTTC
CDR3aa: CASSPPQEIYGYTF

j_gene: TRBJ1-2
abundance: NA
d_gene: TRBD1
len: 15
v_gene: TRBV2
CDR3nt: TGTGCCAGCGACGAACCCGGAGGGGGCAGGGATGGCTACACCTTC
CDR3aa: CASDEPGGGRDGYTF

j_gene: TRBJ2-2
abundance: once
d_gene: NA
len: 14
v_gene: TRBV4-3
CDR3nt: TGCGCCAGCAGCCAAGGGGCAGGGGCCGGGGAGCTGTTTTTT
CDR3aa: CASSQGAGAGELFF

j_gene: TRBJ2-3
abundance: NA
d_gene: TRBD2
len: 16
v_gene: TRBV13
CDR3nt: TGTGCCAGCAGCTATCAGCGGGGCGATGTCGCCGATACGCAGTATTTT
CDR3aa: CASSYQRGDVADTQYF

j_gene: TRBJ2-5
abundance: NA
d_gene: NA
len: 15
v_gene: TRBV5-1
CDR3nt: TGCGCCAGCAGCCCGGACGGAATTGCGGGGGAGACCCAGTACTTC
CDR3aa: CASSPDGIAGETQYF

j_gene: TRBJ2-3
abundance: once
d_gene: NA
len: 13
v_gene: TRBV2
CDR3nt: TGTGCCAGCGTGGACGGGAGCACAGATACGCAGTATTTT
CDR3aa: CASVDGSTDTQYF

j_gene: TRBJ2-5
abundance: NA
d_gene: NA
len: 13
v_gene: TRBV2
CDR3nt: TGTGCCAGCAGGCCAGACTACCGGGAGACCCAGTACTTC
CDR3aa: CASRPDYRETQYF

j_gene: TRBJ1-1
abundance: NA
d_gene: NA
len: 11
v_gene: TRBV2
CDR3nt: TGTGCCAGCAATGGGCGGACTGAAGCTTTCTTT
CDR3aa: CASNGRTEAFF

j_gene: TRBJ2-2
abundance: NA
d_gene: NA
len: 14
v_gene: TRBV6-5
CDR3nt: TGTGCCAGCAGTTACTCATCAGGCACCGGGGAGCTGTTTTTT
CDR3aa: CASSYSSGTGELFF

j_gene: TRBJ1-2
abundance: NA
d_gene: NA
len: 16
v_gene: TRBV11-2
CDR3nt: TGTGCCAGCAGCTCTCAAAATGGCGGCAGGGCCTATGGCTACACCTTC
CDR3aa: CASSSQNGGRAYGYTF

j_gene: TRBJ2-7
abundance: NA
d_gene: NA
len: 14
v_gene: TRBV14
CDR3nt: TGTGCCAGCAGCCCGACTAGTTGGGCCTACGAGCAGTACTTC
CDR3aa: CASSPTSWAYEQYF

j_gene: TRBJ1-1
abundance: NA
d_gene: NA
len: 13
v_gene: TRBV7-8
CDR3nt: TGTGCCAGCAGCGCGACGCGACAGTCAGGGGCTTTCTTT
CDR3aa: CASSATRQSGAFF

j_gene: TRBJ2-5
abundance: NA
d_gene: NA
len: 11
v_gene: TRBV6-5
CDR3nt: TGTGCCAGCAGGGATCAGGAGACCCAGTACTTC
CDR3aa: CASRDQETQYF

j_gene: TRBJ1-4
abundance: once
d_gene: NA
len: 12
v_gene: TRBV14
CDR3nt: TGTGCCAGCAGCCAAGCGCGGGAAAAACTGTTTTTT
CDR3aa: CASSQAREKLFF

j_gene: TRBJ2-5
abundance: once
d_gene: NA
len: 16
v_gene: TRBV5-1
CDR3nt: TGCGCCAGCAGCTTGGGGGGCACCACCCCCCAAGAGACCCAGTACTTC
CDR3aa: CASSLGGTTPQETQYF

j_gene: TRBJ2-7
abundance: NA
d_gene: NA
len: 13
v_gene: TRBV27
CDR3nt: TGTGCCAGCAGTTTTGGTCAGACCTACGAGCAGTACTTC
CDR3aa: CASSFGQTYEQYF

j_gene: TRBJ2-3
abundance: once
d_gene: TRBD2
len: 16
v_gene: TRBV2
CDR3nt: TGTGCCAGCAGATTTGGGACTAGCGGGCTAGGGGATACGCAGTATTTT
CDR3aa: CASRFGTSGLGDTQYF

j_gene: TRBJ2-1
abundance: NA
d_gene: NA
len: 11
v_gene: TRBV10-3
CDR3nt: TGTGCCATCAGCGGGTGGGGGGAGCAGTTCTTC
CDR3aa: CAISGWGEQFF